This entry lists 28 T cell receptor beta chains sequenced from one sample in a study of blood T cell repertoires in COVID-19. This table comes from immunoSEQ multiplex PCR, and its TCRdb copy is limited to in-frame clones, with some not included. The repertoire holds about 130,000 clones, with 80% to 85% as singletons. The sample was peripheral blood. The receptors here all came from a man between 60 and 75 years old with acute or convalescent COVID-19.

The CDR3 region is CASSFTTGTEETQYF. In DNA, the CDR3 is TGTGCCAGCAGCTTTACGACCGGGACAGAAGAGACCCAGTACTTC. The chain joins TRBV7-2 to TRBJ2-5; 7 bases fit TRBD1. V trimming: 3 bases; J trimming: 3 bases; junction bases outside the gene matches: 7. This CDR3 spans 15 amino acids. CDR1 and CDR2 (germline): SGHTA, FQGNSA.

The chain recombines TRBV18 with TRBJ1-3; possible D gene TRBD1, 5 bases. Trimming took off 3 bases at V and 0 bases at J, with 12 bases between the two ends. CDR1 and CDR2 (germline): KGHSH, LQKENI. The CDR3 length is 16 residues. The CDR3 region is CASSPSGGSSGNTIYF. As DNA, the CDR3 is TGTGCCAGCTCACCTTCCGGGGGGAGCTCTGGAAACACCATATATTTT.

In this sample, this clone turned up a few times. The V gene is TRBV30, the J gene TRBJ2-2, with D possibly being TRBD2 (6 bases). CDR1 and CDR2 (germline): GTSNPN, SVGIG (reference sequence). There are 14 residues in the CDR3. V lost 7 bases and J lost 0, with 12 bases in between. The CDR3 is CAFSGSANTGELFF. The CDR3, as DNA: TGTGCCTTTAGCGGATCTGCGAACACCGGGGAGCTGTTTTTT. Filled out from reference TRBV30 and TRBJ2-2, the complete variable domain reads SQTIHQWPATLVQPVGSPLSLECTVEGTSNPNLYWYRQAAGRGLQLLFYSVGIGQISSEVPQNLSASRPQDRQFILSSKKLLLSDSGFYLCAFSGSANTGELFFGEGSRLTVL.

V usage is TRBV10-3 and J usage is TRBJ2-7; perhaps TRBD2 as D (5 bases). The CDR3 contains 12 residues. The V and J ends lost 5 bases and 7 bases respectively, with 12 bases between them. The germline V gene has CDR1 ENHRY and CDR2 SYGVKD. CDR3 in amino acids: CAISHRESEQYF. The CDR3 nucleotides are TGTGCCATCAGTCACCGGGAATCGGAGCAGTACTTC.

The chain joins TRBV4-1 to TRBJ1-3; no reliable D call. The CDR3 extends over 14 amino acids. CDR1 and CDR2 from the germline V gene are MGHRA and YSYEKL. V lost 0 bases and J 0 bases, leaving 3 bases between the germline ends. CDR3 region: CASSQEYSGNTIYF. CDR3 coding DNA: TGCGCCAGCAGCCAAGAATACTCTGGAAACACCATATATTTT.

V and J are TRBV29-1 and TRBJ1-6; TRBD1 matches at 7 bases. Germline-derived CDR1 and CDR2 are SQVTM and ANQGSEA. The CDR3 totals 15 residues. V was pared by 7 bases and J by 7 bases, with 13 bases of the junction left unmatched. The CDR3 sequence: CSAVLGTVGNSPLHF. Here the CDR3 DNA reads TGCAGCGCCGTCCTAGGGACAGTCGGAAATTCACCCCTCCACTTT.

The chain links TRBV3-1 (or the pseudogene TRBV3-2) to TRBJ2-7; TRBD2 might be the D (5 bases). CDR3 length equals 14 residues. Germline lookup yields CDR1 LGHDT and CDR2 YNNKEL (reference sequence). V shed 1 base and J shed 0 bases, with 7 bases lying between them. The CDR3 DNA follows: TGTGCCAGCAGCCAAGTAGCGTTCTCCTACGAGCAGTACTTC. Its translation: CASSQVAFSYEQYF.

The chain employs TRBV6-2 or TRBV6-3 and TRBJ1-5, with D unresolved. Germline CDR1 is MNHEY and CDR2 is SVGEGT. The CDR3 contains 15 residues. V was clipped by 6 bases and J by 0 bases, with 12 bases between them. CDR3 residues: CASSRIGNSNQPQHF. The DNA for the CDR3 is TGTGCCAGCAGCCGAATCGGGAATAGCAATCAGCCCCAGCATTTT.

The V gene is TRBV5-4, the J gene TRBJ2-1; 15 nucleotides match TRBD2. This CDR3 has 17 amino acids. Trimming cost V 4 bases and J 8 bases; bases outside gene matches: 10. CDR1 and CDR2 (germline): SGHNT, YYREEE (reference sequence). The CDR3 here is CASSPPGLAGGLDEQFF. The CDR3 nucleotides read TGTGCCAGCAGCCCTCCGGGACTAGCGGGGGGCTTGGATGAGCAGTTCTTC.

The chain combines TRBV3-1 (or the pseudogene TRBV3-2) with TRBJ1-2, with D possibly being TRBD1 (5 bases). Germline CDR1 and CDR2: LGHDT and YNNKEL (reference sequence). There are 15 residues in the CDR3. The ends were cut back, 0 bases at V and 5 bases at J, with 13 bases in the middle. The chain's CDR3 is CASSQDLGQGYGYTF. The CDR3 region has the DNA TGTGCCAGCAGCCAAGATTTGGGCCAGGGTTATGGCTACACCTTC.

The chain joins TRBV6-4 to TRBJ2-1; 9 bases match TRBD1. V lost 4 bases and J lost 5; bases outside the gene matches: 3. CDR1 is MRHNA and CDR2 is SNTAGT in the germline V gene. The CDR3 contains 14 residues. CDR3 nucleotides: TGTGCCAGCAGTGGGACAGGGGATAACAATGAGCAGTTCTTC. Encoded protein: CASSGTGDNNEQFF.

The chain couples TRBV12-3 or TRBV12-4 to TRBJ1-2, with D hard to call. The germline V and J ends were trimmed by 3 bases and 8 bases, with 10 bases remaining between them. The CDR3 covers 12 residues. The chain's CDR3 is CASSFIPQGYTF. The DNA for the CDR3 is TGTGCCAGCAGTTTTATTCCCCAGGGCTACACCTTC.

J is TRBJ1-1 and V is TRBV7-6, with D perhaps TRBD1 (5 bases). Per the germline V gene, CDR1 is SGHVS and CDR2 is FNYEAQ. V shed 0 bases and J shed 2 bases, with 13 bases lying between them. The CDR3 spans 16 residues. The CDR3 region is CASSLAQGPLNTEAFF. DNA for the CDR3: TGTGCCAGCAGCTTAGCGCAGGGTCCCCTTAACACTGAAGCTTTCTTT.

This chain joins TRBV19 and TRBJ2-3; D not certain. Deletions cut 10 bases from V and 0 bases from J, with 20 bases between. The CDR3 covers 16 residues. Germline-derived CDR1 and CDR2 are LNHDA and SQIVND (reference sequence). CDR3 in amino acids: CAKVDNLFPSTDTQYF. The CDR3 DNA reads as TGTGCCAAGGTAGACAACCTTTTTCCTAGCACAGATACGCAGTATTTT.

This clone was observed a few times. The chain has TRBV4-1 and TRBJ2-7, with TRBD2 matching 7 bases. The CDR3 has 15 residues. V lost 4 bases to trimming and J lost 2 bases; unmatched junction nucleotides: 8. Germline CDR1 MGHRA, CDR2 YSYEKL. CDR3 coding DNA: TGCGCCAGCAGCCCTCAAGCGGGGCTCGCCTACGAGCAGTACTTC. Protein: CASSPQAGLAYEQYF.

The CDR3 region is CASSLLAGINTGELFF. DNA of the CDR3: TGTGCCAGCAGCTTATTAGCGGGAATAAACACCGGGGAGCTGTTTTTT. The V call is TRBV7-3, the J call TRBJ2-2; 8 positions agree with TRBD2. This CDR3 region has 16 residues. The junction had 4 bases not matched to a gene; V was cut back by 2 bases and J by 2 bases. Germline values: CDR1 SGHTA, CDR2 FQGTGA.

The chain combines TRBV2 with TRBJ1-5, with 9 nucleotides matching TRBD1. CDR3 length: 16 residues. Per the germline V gene, CDR1 is SNHLY and CDR2 is FYNNEI. Trimming at V came to 4 bases and at J to 4 bases, leaving 8 bases not matched to a gene. DNA for the CDR3: TGTGCCAGCAGTGCCCCCGGTGGGACAGGGAATCAGCCCCAGCATTTT. This sequence encodes CASSAPGGTGNQPQHF.

The chain is built from TRBV12-5 and TRBJ2-5; the match to TRBD2 covers 10 bases. Trimming at V came to 4 bases and at J to 7 bases, leaving 12 bases not matched to a gene. The V gene's germline CDR1 is LGHNT and CDR2 FRNRAP. CDR3 length equals 16 residues. The CDR3 DNA reads TGTGCTAGTGGTTGGGGACTAGCGAGACTGTGGGGGACCCAGTACTTC. This gives the protein CASGWGLARLWGTQYF.

This clone came up a few times. The chain is built from TRBV5-1 and TRBJ2-7; 9 bases fit TRBD1. Germline CDR1 reads SGHRS; CDR2 reads YFSETQ. The V segment lost 4 bases and the J segment 3 bases; nucleotides outside the gene matches: 8. The CDR3 has 15 amino acids. The CDR3 loop is CASSASLGQGYEQYF. CDR3 nucleotides: TGCGCCAGCAGCGCGAGTCTGGGACAGGGCTACGAGCAGTACTTC.

J is TRBJ2-7 and V is TRBV4-1; 8 nucleotides agree with TRBD1. CDR3 length: 17 amino acids. Germline CDR1 and CDR2: MGHRA and YSYEKL. Trimming at V came to 0 bases and at J to 1 base, leaving 8 bases not matched to a gene. CDR3 sequence reads: CASSQDPPGTGSYEQYF. The CDR3 DNA reads as TGCGCCAGCAGCCAAGACCCACCGGGGACAGGTTCCTACGAGCAGTACTTC.

The V and J genes are TRBV6-1 and TRBJ2-2; the match to TRBD2 covers 10 bases. CDR1 and CDR2 from the germline V gene are MNHNS and SASEGT. The CDR3 spans 18 residues. V lost 2 bases to trimming and J lost 0 bases; unmatched junction nucleotides: 6. The CDR3 is CASSEIWLAGANTGELFF. As DNA, the CDR3 is TGTGCCAGCAGTGAAATATGGCTAGCGGGAGCGAACACCGGGGAGCTGTTTTTT.

V usage is TRBV7-8 and J usage is TRBJ1-2; the D gene is possibly TRBD1 (5 bases). The CDR3 consists of 18 residues. From germline, CDR1 is SGHVS and CDR2 FQNEAQ. V was clipped by 2 bases and J by 4 bases, with 23 bases between them. The CDR3 reads CASSLNSGQIRELYGYTF. CDR3 DNA: TGTGCCAGCAGCTTAAATTCAGGGCAAATTCGCGAGCTCTATGGCTACACCTTC.

This chain connects TRBV5-1 to TRBJ2-2, with a weak D call TRBD2 (6 bases). V gave up 4 bases and J gave up 3 bases, with 13 bases separating them. The CDR3 loop spans 15 amino acids. Germline CDR1 SGHRS, CDR2 YFSETQ. Written as DNA, the CDR3 is TGCGCCAGCAGCCGTCGGGACTCCTACACCGGGGAGCTGTTTTTT. Translating it yields CASSRRDSYTGELFF.

The chain links TRBV5-1 to TRBJ1-6; TRBD1 aligns across 7 bases. Germline V lookup: CDR1 SGHRS, CDR2 YFSETQ. V gave up 0 bases and J gave up 8 bases; unmatched junction bases: 8. This CDR3 contains 16 residues. DNA for the CDR3: TGCGCCAGCAGCTTGGAACCACAGGGGATGGATTCACCCCTCCACTTT. Amino acids: CASSLEPQGMDSPLHF.

The chain carries TRBV6-5 and TRBJ1-2; D is ambiguous. The CDR3 runs to 15 residues. The germline V gene encodes CDR1 MNHEY and CDR2 SVGAGI. Deletions cut 2 bases from V and 7 bases from J, with 17 bases between. The CDR3 nucleotides read TGTGCCAGCAGTTACCCGGCGGCTTCTGGCTTTGGCTACACCTTC. This sequence encodes CASSYPAASGFGYTF.

The chain joins TRBV7-9 to TRBJ1-4; D is uncertain. Trimming cost V 5 bases and J 0 bases, with 7 bases left between them. The CDR3 totals 14 residues. The germline V gene encodes CDR1 SEHNR and CDR2 FQNEAQ (reference sequence). The CDR3 bases are TGTGCCAGCAGCGCGGGGACAACTAATGAAAAACTGTTTTTT. This encodes CASSAGTTNEKLFF.

This clone was picked up one time. CDR3 amino acids: CSVEPRGSTDTQYF. For the CDR3, the DNA is TGCAGCGTTGAACCCAGGGGTAGCACAGATACGCAGTATTTT. J is TRBJ2-3 and V is TRBV29-1, with D maybe TRBD1 (6 bases). Trimming pared 2 bases from V and 0 bases from J, leaving 9 bases between. Per the germline V gene, CDR1 is SQVTM and CDR2 is ANQGSEA. This CDR3 comprises 14 residues.

CDR3 sequence reads: CASSRTGGSYEQYF. CDR3 coding DNA: TGTGCCAGCAGCCGCACAGGGGGCTCCTACGAGCAGTACTTC. The chain joins TRBV27 to TRBJ2-7; the match to TRBD1 covers 8 bases. CDR1 is MNHEY, CDR2 SMNVEV, per germline (reference sequence). V shed 6 bases and J 0 bases; nucleotides not matched to a gene: 4. CDR3 length: 14 residues.